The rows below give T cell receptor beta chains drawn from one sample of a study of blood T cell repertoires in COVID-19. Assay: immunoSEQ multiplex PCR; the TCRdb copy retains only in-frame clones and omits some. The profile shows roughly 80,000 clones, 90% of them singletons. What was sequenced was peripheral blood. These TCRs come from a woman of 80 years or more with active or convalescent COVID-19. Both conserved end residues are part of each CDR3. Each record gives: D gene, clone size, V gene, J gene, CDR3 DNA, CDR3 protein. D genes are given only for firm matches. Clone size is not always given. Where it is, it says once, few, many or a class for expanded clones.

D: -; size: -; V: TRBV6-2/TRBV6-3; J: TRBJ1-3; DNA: TGTGCCAGCAGTTACGCGGGCTACTCTGGAAACACCATATATTTT; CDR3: CASSYAGYSGNTIYF
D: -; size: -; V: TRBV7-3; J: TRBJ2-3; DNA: TGTGCCAGCAGCCTCAATCCGGGTCCGGTCACAGATACGCAGTATTTT; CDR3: CASSLNPGPVTDTQYF
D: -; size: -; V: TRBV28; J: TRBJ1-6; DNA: TGTGCCAGCAGTTTCCGGGTGACCTATAATTCACCCCTCCACTTT; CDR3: CASSFRVTYNSPLHF
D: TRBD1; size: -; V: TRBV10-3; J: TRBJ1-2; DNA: TGTGCCATCAACCACGGCGGACAGGGCAGCGGCTACACCTTC; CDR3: CAINHGGQGSGYTF
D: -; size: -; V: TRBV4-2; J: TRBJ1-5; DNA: TGTGCCAGCAGGGAAAGACCAGGGGGCAATCAGCCCCAGCATTTT; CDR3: CASRERPGGNQPQHF
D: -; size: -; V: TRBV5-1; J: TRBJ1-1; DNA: TGCGCCAGCAGCTTGGGTGGTTGGTTGAGTGAAGCTTTCTTT; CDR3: CASSLGGWLSEAFF
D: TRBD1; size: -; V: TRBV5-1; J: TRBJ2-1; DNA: TGCGCCAGCAGCTTGTCCCCGGGACAGGGGGTCAATGAGCAGTTCTTC; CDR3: CASSLSPGQGVNEQFF
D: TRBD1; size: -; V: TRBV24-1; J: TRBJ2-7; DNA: TGTGCCACCAGTGCCCCGGACAGGGCGGGCACCTACGAGCAGTACTTC; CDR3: CATSAPDRAGTYEQYF
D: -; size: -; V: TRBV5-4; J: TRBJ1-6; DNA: TGTGCCAGCAGCATCGGGATCCAAGATTATAATTCACCCCTCCACTTT; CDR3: CASSIGIQDYNSPLHF
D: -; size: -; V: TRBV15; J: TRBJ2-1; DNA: TGTGCCACCAGAAACATCCAAGGGGACTCCTACAATGAGCAGTTCTTC; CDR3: CATRNIQGDSYNEQFF
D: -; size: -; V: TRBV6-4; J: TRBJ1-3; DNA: -; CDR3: CASSDVGPGSYF
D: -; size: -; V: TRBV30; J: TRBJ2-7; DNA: TGTGCCTGGAGTCGACAGGGACTCCTCTACGAGCAGTACTTC; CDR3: CAWSRQGLLYEQYF
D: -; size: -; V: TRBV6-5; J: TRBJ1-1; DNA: TGTGCCAGCCCCGTAAGGAGGGGGGGGAACACTGAAGCTTTCTTT; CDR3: CASPVRRGGNTEAFF
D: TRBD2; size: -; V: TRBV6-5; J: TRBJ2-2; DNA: TGTGCCAGCAGCGTGGGACTAGCTGAGGCCGGGGAGCTGTTTTTT; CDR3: CASSVGLAEAGELFF
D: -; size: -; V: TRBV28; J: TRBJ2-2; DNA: TGTGCCAGCGTTTCCATCCCCGGGGAGCTGTTTTTT; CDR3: CASVSIPGELFF
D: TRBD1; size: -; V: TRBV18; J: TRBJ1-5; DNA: TGTGCCAGCTCACCGGACAGGTACAATCAGCCCCAGCATTTT; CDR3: CASSPDRYNQPQHF
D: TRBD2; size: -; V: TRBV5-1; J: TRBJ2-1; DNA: TGCGCCAGCAGCTTAGCGGGGGGGTTCAGTGAGCAGTTCTTC; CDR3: CASSLAGGFSEQFF
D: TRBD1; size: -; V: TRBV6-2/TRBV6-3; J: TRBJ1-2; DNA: TGTGCCAGCAGTCCCCCTGGGACAGGGGGAAGCTATGGCTACACCTTC; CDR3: CASSPPGTGGSYGYTF
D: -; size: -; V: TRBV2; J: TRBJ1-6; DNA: TGTGCCAGCAGTGTATGGGAGGTTGATAATTCACCCCTCCACTTT; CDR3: CASSVWEVDNSPLHF
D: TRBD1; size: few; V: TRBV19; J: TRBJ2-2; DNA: TGTGCCAGTAGTCCTTTGGGGACAGCCGGGGAGCTGTTTTTT; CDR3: CASSPLGTAGELFF
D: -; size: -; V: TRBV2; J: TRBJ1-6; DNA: TGTGCCAGCAGTGAAGACAAGTCACCCCTCCACTTT; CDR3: CASSEDKSPLHF
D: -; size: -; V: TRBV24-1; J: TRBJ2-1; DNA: TGTGCCACCAGTGATTCGGGGTACAATGAGCAGTTCTTC; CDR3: CATSDSGYNEQFF
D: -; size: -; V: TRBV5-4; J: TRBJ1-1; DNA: TGTGCCAGCAGCTTGAGTCAAATCAGGTTCTCTATGTCGGACACTGAAGCTTTCTTT; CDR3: CASSLSQIRFSMSDTEAFF
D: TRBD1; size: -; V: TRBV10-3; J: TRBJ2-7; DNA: TGTGCCATCAGTGAACCCGGGACAGGGAGATCCTACGAGCAGTACTTC; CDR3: CAISEPGTGRSYEQYF
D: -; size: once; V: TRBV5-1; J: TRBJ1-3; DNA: TGCGCCAGCAGCTTGGTGGCCAGGCGAGCTGGAAACACCATATATTTT; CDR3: CASSLVARRAGNTIYF
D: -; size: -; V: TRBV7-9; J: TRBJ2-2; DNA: TGTGCCAGCAGCTTAGTTTACAGGGAGAACACCGGGGAGCTGTTTTTT; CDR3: CASSLVYRENTGELFF
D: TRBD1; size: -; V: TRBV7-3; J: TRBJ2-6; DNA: TGTGCCAGCACCGAGACAGGGAGTGGGGCCAACGTCCTGACTTTC; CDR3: CASTETGSGANVLTF
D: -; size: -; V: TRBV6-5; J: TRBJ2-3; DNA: TGTGCCAGCAGTTCCGCAGGGCTCGGGGATACGCAGTATTTT; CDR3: CASSSAGLGDTQYF
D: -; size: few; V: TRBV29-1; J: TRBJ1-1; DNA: TGCAGCGTTACCGCGAGGGATTCAGACACTGAAGCTTTCTTT; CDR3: CSVTARDSDTEAFF
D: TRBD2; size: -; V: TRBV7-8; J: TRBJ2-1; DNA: TGTGCCAGCAGCTTGACTAGCGGGGGGGCGGGTGAGCAGTTCTTC; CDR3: CASSLTSGGAGEQFF
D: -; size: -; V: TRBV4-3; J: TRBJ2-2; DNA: TGCGCCAGCAGCCAAGATGACACACTTAACACCGGGGAGCTGTTTTTT; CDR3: CASSQDDTLNTGELFF
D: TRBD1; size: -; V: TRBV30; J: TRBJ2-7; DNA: TGTGCCTGGAGTGCCCGGGACAGGAGCTACGAGCAGTACTTC; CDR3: CAWSARDRSYEQYF
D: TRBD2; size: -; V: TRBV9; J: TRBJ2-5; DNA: TGTGCCAGCATCCCGACTACAGCGTATCGGGGCGGGGGAGGAGAGACCCAGTACTTC; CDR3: CASIPTTAYRGGGGETQYF
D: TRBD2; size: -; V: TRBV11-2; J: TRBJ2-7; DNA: TGTGCCAGCAGGGTAGGGCTAGCGGAGCTATACGAGCAGTACTTC; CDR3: CASRVGLAELYEQYF
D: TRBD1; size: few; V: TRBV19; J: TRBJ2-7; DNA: TGTGCCAGTAGTATAGTCTCGAGGGGGCACACCTACGAGCAGTACTTC; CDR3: CASSIVSRGHTYEQYF
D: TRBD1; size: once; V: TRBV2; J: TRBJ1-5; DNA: TGTGCCAGCAGTGAAGCGCTTCAGGGGGGCTGGGATCAGCCCCAGCATTTT; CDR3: CASSEALQGGWDQPQHF
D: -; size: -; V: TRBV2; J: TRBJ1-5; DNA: TGTGCCAGCAATCCCGCCCGGGGGCAGCCCCAGCATTTT; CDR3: CASNPARGQPQHF
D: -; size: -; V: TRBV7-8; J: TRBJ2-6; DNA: TGTGCCAGCAGCTTACAGGGGACTGGGGCCAACGTCCTGACTTTC; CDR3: CASSLQGTGANVLTF
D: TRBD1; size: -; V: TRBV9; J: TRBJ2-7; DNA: TGTGCCAGCAGCGGACAGGGGGCCTACGAGCAGTACTTC; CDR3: CASSGQGAYEQYF
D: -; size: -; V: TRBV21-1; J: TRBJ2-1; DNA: TGTGCCAGCAGCAAAGTTTTTTTTAGCTCCTACAATGAGCAGTTCTTC; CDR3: CASSKVFFSSYNEQFF
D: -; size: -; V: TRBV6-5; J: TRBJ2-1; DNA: TGTGCCAGCAATAACCCGGGACACACCTTTCCTGAGCAGTTCTTC; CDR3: CASNNPGHTFPEQFF
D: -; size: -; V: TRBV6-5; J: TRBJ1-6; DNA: TGTGCCAGCAGTTTCACAGGGTCAAGCGATTCACCCCTCCACTTT; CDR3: CASSFTGSSDSPLHF
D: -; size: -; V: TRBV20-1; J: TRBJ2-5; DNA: TGCAGTGCCTTGGCCCAGGAGACCCAGTACTTC; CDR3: CSALAQETQYF
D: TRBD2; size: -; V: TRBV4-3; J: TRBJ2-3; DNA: TGCGCCAGCAGCCAAGATCGAGCGGGGGACAGCACAGATACGCAGTATTTT; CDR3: CASSQDRAGDSTDTQYF
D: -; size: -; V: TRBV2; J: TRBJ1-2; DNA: TGTGCCAGCAGCCTAGATAGTCCCTATGGCTACACCTTC; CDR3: CASSLDSPYGYTF
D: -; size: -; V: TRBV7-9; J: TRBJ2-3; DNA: TGTGCCAGCAGCGCACTAGAACACTTTGATACGCAGTATTTT; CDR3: CASSALEHFDTQYF
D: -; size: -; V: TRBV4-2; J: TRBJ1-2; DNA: TGTGCCAGCAGCCAAGTGCACCTAGGAGGCGAGAACTATGGCTACACCTTC; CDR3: CASSQVHLGGENYGYTF
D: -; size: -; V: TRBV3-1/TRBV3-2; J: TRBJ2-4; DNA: TGTGCCAGCAGCCAAGACGGACTCGGCGGAGGAAACATTCAGTACTTC; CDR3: CASSQDGLGGGNIQYF